This TCR beta chain was found in a study of early T cells in non-severe SARS-CoV-2 infection (dated by TCRdb to about 2021). At the level of the whole study: Because TCR sequencing relied on bulk RNA taken from unsorted whole blood, pairing of alpha and beta chains was not possible. Study-wide conclusions, independent of this receptor: VDJdb matching was skewed toward anti-spike CD8 responses and likely underestimated virus-specific expansions, missing private and CD4 specificities.

The library was built by means of 5' RACE. TCRdb lists the instrument as NextSeq 500. In the TCR library protocol, unique molecular identifiers were attached to individual cDNA molecules to correct for PCR bias and sequencing error. Both TCR alpha and beta chains were sequenced, and tight co-correlation was observed between alpha and beta sequence abundances in each sample. Per the original workflow: Decombinator V4 was used to annotate the V gene, J gene and CDR3 of the TCR sequences. Expanded TCRs were defined as changing significantly between any two time points under a Poisson model with p below 0.0001. TCR abundances were normalised to the total number of TCRs sequenced per sample and were expressed as counts per million. MAIT TCRs were defined by TRAV1-2 paired with TRAJ12, TRAJ20 or TRAJ33, and iNKT TCRs by TRAV10 paired with TRAJ18. VDJdb, accessed 1 November 2021, was searched for CMV, EBV and SARS-CoV-2 annotated TCRs, excluding TCRs annotated for multiple antigens. TCRdb reprocessing: public reads trimmed at Q25 with fastp, clones called with MiXCR, in-frame beta chains kept. Each entry merges the rows of one CDR3 protein and shows their most common DNA and genes. Clone size and V and J calls follow TCRdb, not the original study. A total of about 83,000 distinct CDR3 sequences appear in this sample, roughly an eighth of them only once. Roughly 1.4% of the sample belongs to the ten largest clones.

This clonotype was seen repeatedly, ten times or more. It has no known antigen specificity. Nothing much larger sits one base from this clone, and base qualities are not available. The junction shows trimming of 6 bases on V and 3 bases on J, plus 11 bases between the germline ends. CDR1 and CDR2 are read off the germline V gene (reference sequence) as LGHDT and YNNKEL. The CDR3 runs 13 residues from the cysteine to the phenylalanine. Only CDR3 DNA is held: 39 bases, read in frame from base 1. A case-control design nested within a healthcare worker cohort in London, UK, was used, with weekly nasopharyngeal swab PCR tests and blood sampling performed. Healthcare workers were recruited between 23 and 31 March 2020, during the week of the UK lockdown, and were followed weekly for up to about 16 weeks.

Sequenced input: whole blood. The TCR originated in an adult who was a healthcare worker with PCR-confirmed SARS-CoV-2 infection or an uninfected control (not recorded which). Here the chain combines TRBV3-1 and TRBJ1-1, with the D gene call left open. The CDR3 loop reads CASRGGGDTEAFF. In nucleotides, the sequence is TGTGCCAGCAGGGGAGGTGGGGACACTGAAGCTTTCTTT.